This T cell receptor (beta chain) was profiled in a study of cytomegalovirus exposure and HLA in healthy donors. Notes on the study in general: Cytomegalovirus association was assigned to some 160 TCR beta chains. The study found most TCR sequences rare, yet found some public TCRs in many donors. In vitro testing confirmed three CMV-associated chains as specific for CMV antigens.

Profiled with immunoSEQ multiplex PCR; TCRdb holds only in-frame clones, not every one. The sample holds approximately 150,000 clones, approximately 90% seen once. To note about this clone: Its matching antigen is unknown.

Separate from the approximately 670-subject first cohort was the approximately 120-subject validation cohort, to which the donors belonged. The receptor was derived from a young man in good health and CMV-seronegative. The sequenced sample was PBMCs.

CDR3 in DNA: TGTGCCAGCACAGCCCCGACACATTACGAGCAGTACTTC. Its translation: CASTAPTHYEQYF. This sequence joins TRBV6-5 and TRBJ2-7; no firm D call. The CDR3 extends over 13 amino acids. Germline CDR1 is MNHEY and CDR2 is SVGAGI. The ends were cut back, 7 bases at V and 4 bases at J, with 14 bases in the middle.